This T cell receptor (beta chain) was profiled in a study of cytotoxic CD8 clonotypes in ibrutinib-treated CLL. Across the whole study: Response samples were drawn at a median of approximately 11 months of treatment, range 6 to 36.

This clone was observed a few times. From germline, CDR1 is SGHTA and CDR2 FQGTGA. Trimming removed 9 bases from V and 0 bases from J; junction bases left unmatched: 8. The CDR3 length is 16 residues. Sequencing used immunoSEQ multiplex PCR; TCRdb keeps in-frame clones, though not all of them. The repertoire holds over 75,000 clones, with almost 80% as singletons. Sequencing used PBMCs, obtained after 12 months of ibrutinib treatment. The chain carries TRBV7-3 and TRBJ2-6; 7 bases line up with TRBD2. This clonotype was sampled from a human donor with chronic lymphocytic leukemia. In nucleotides, the CDR3 is TGTGCCAGGGCAGGCAGCGGGGTCTCTGGGGCCAACGTCCTGACTTTC. This sequence encodes CARAGSGVSGANVLTF.